The 15 T cell receptor beta chains below all came from one sample that was sequenced in a study of T cell responses to AZD1222 COVID-19 vaccine. Sequencing was performed with immunoSEQ multiplex PCR; in TCRdb, only in-frame clones are kept and a portion is missing. The sample has roughly 170,000 clones, 94% seen once. Sequences were derived from peripheral blood, sampled 28 days after the second AZD1222 dose. The source of these receptors is an adult who received the AZD1222 COVID-19 vaccine.

The rearrangement uses TRBV28 and TRBJ1-4; 11 positions agree with TRBD1. This CDR3 spans 14 amino acids. V trimming: 6 bases; J trimming: 8 bases; junction bases outside the gene matches: 5. The V gene's germline CDR1 is MDHEN and CDR2 SYDVKM. The CDR3 coding sequence is TGTGCCAGCAGGGCGGACAGGGGGCGCGAAAAACTGTTTTTT. Encoded protein: CASRADRGREKLFF.

The chain recombines TRBV20-1 with TRBJ2-3, with D tentatively TRBD2 (5 bases). Between the trimmed V and J ends, which lost 3 bases and 0 bases, there was a span of 7 bases. There are 13 residues in the CDR3. From germline, CDR1 is DFQATT and CDR2 SNEGSKA (reference sequence). The CDR3 DNA follows: TGCAGTGCTAGTGGACTTAGCACAGATACGCAGTATTTT. Translated, it gives CSASGLSTDTQYF.

The V call is TRBV7-9, the J call TRBJ2-7; 8 bases match TRBD1. J gave up 2 bases and V 5 bases, and 5 bases lay outside the gene matches. The germline CDR1 and CDR2 sequences are SEHNR and FQNEAQ (reference sequence). The CDR3 covers 14 residues. The chain's CDR3 is CASSPRDRTYEQYF. DNA of the CDR3: TGTGCCAGCAGCCCCCGGGACAGGACCTACGAGCAGTACTTC.

The rearrangement joins TRBV27 to TRBJ2-5; possible D gene TRBD2, 5 bases. V shed 7 bases and J shed 3 bases, with 18 bases lying between them. Per germline, CDR1 MNHEY and CDR2 SMNVEV (reference sequence). This CDR3 comprises 15 residues. The CDR3, as DNA: TGTGCCAGCAAGAGGGTCTCCGTGTTTAAAGAGACCCAGTACTTC. Translating it yields CASKRVSVFKETQYF.

The chain carries TRBV5-1 and TRBJ1-2, with 8 bases lining up with TRBD1. Germline V gene lookup returns CDR1 SGHRS and CDR2 YFSETQ. CDR3 size: 12 residues. V lost 5 bases and J lost 8; bases outside the gene matches: 5. In DNA form, the CDR3 reads TGCGCCAGCAGTTCGGACAGGGAAGGCTACACCTTC. Translated, it gives CASSSDREGYTF.

V is TRBV27 and J is TRBJ2-1, with 9 bases lining up with TRBD2. V dropped 6 bases and J dropped 7; count of bases not matched to a gene: 13. The germline V gene encodes CDR1 MNHEY and CDR2 SMNVEV (reference sequence). This CDR3 region has 16 residues. CDR3 amino acids: CASRPLSSGRKNEQFF. CDR3 in DNA: TGTGCCAGCAGACCCCTTAGTAGCGGGAGAAAGAATGAGCAGTTCTTC.

This clone showed up just once. This chain uses TRBV28 with TRBJ1-3; D is unresolved. Germline V gives CDR1 MDHEN, CDR2 SYDVKM. V was clipped by 2 bases and J by 4 bases, with 15 bases between them. The CDR3 loop spans 16 amino acids. CDR3 in DNA: TGTGCCAGCAGTTTAGGTCCAGCCTTATCGGGAAACACCATATATTTT. It specifies CASSLGPALSGNTIYF. Combining the CDR3 with reference TRBV28 and TRBJ1-3 gives the whole variable domain DVKVTQSSRYLVKRTGEKVFLECVQDMDHENMFWYRQDPGLGLRLIYFSYDVKMKEKGDIPEGYSVSREKKERFSLILESASTNQTSMYLCASSLGPALSGNTIYFGEGSWLTVV.

This chain connects TRBV5-1 to TRBJ2-7; D is possibly TRBD1 (5 bases). The CDR3 is 14 residues long. Germline CDR1 and CDR2: SGHRS and YFSETQ. Trimming removed 4 bases from V and 6 bases from J, with 17 bases in between. The CDR3 coding sequence is TGCGCCAGCAGCAGCTCCGATAGGGGTGTCGAGCAGTACTTC. This codes for CASSSSDRGVEQYF.

The rearrangement uses TRBV4-2 and TRBJ2-2; 7 positions agree with TRBD2. V gave up 0 bases and J gave up 5 bases; unmatched junction bases: 6. This CDR3 spans 16 amino acids. Germline lookup yields CDR1 LGHNA and CDR2 YNFKEQ. The DNA for the CDR3 is TGTGCCAGCAGCCAAGATGGTGAGGGAGGGACCGGGGAGCTGTTTTTT. Its translation is CASSQDGEGGTGELFF.

This chain uses TRBV28 with TRBJ1-3; D unclear. The ends were cut back, 3 bases at V and 2 bases at J, with 11 bases in the middle. This CDR3 is built from 15 residues. The germline gives CDR1 MDHEN, CDR2 SYDVKM. This chain's CDR3 is CASSLFGEAGNTIYF. Written as DNA, the CDR3 is TGTGCCAGCAGTTTGTTCGGGGAAGCTGGAAACACCATATATTTT. Variable domain in full (rest from reference TRBV28 and TRBJ1-3): DVKVTQSSRYLVKRTGEKVFLECVQDMDHENMFWYRQDPGLGLRLIYFSYDVKMKEKGDIPEGYSVSREKKERFSLILESASTNQTSMYLCASSLFGEAGNTIYFGEGSWLTVV.

V usage is TRBV6-5 and J usage is TRBJ1-2; possibly TRBD1 for D (6 bases). The CDR3 has 13 amino acids. V lost 6 bases, J lost 3 bases, and 11 bases lay in between. CDR1 and CDR2 from the germline V gene are MNHEY and SVGAGI. CDR3 coding DNA: TGTGCCAGCAGCGCCGCAGGGGACTATGGCTACACCTTC. This gives the protein CASSAAGDYGYTF.

The chain employs TRBV18 and TRBJ1-1; 10 positions match TRBD1. This CDR3 contains 14 residues. V lost 5 bases, J lost 6 bases, and 6 bases stayed unmatched. CDR1 and CDR2 from the germline V gene are KGHSH and LQKENI. DNA for the CDR3: TGTGCCAGCTCAGCGCGACAGGGGGCTGCTGAAGCTTTCTTT. The encoded protein is CASSARQGAAEAFF.

This clone was detected once. This chain uses TRBV4-3 with TRBJ1-6; 8 bases align to TRBD1. J lost 10 bases, V lost 4 bases, and 9 bases had no gene match. There are 15 residues in the CDR3. From germline, CDR1 is LGHNA and CDR2 YSLEER. The CDR3 DNA reads as TGCGCCAGCAGCCTATCGGACAGGGCCCGATCACCCCTCCACTTT. It is translated as CASSLSDRARSPLHF.

V usage is TRBV21-1 and J usage is TRBJ1-5. TRBV21-1 is designated a pseudogene. The CDR3 has 8 residues. The CDR3 protein is CASLAGHF. In nucleotides, the CDR3 is TGTGCCAGCCTCGCCGGGCATTTT.

The chain recombines TRBV6-5 with TRBJ2-2, with a possible D match to TRBD2 (5 bases). Germline V lookup: CDR1 MNHEY, CDR2 SVGAGI. The V end lost 2 bases, the J end lost 5 bases, and 15 bases lay between the germline ends. The CDR3 is 16 amino acids. In DNA form, the CDR3 reads TGTGCCAGCAGTTACCTTAGCGTGGCGGTAACCGGGGAGCTGTTTTTT. Translating it yields CASSYLSVAVTGELFF.